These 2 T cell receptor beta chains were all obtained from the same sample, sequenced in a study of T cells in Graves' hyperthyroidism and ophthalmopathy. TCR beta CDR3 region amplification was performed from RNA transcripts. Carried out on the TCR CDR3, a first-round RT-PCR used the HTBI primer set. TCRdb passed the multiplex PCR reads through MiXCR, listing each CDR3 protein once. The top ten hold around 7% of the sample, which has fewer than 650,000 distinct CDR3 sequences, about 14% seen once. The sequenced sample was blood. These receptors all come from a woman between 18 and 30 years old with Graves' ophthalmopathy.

The CDR3 loop is CASSLVLTANTGELFF. CDR3 sequence (DNA): TGTGCCAGCAGTTTGGTACTGACAGCGAACACCGGGGAGCTGTTTTTT. The J gene is TRBJ2-2, the V gene TRBV27; the D gene is possibly TRBD1 (5 bases). The CDR3 extends over 16 amino acids. Trimming took 3 bases from V and 0 from J, leaving 11 bases between them. Germline CDR1 and CDR2: MNHEY and SMNVEV (reference sequence).

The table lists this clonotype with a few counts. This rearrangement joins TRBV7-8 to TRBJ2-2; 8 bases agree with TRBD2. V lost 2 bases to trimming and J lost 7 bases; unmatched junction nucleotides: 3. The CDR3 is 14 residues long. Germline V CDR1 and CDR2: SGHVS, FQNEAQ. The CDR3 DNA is TGTGCCAGCAGCTTATTCGGGAGGGGCGGGGAGCTGTTTTTT. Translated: CASSLFGRGGELFF.